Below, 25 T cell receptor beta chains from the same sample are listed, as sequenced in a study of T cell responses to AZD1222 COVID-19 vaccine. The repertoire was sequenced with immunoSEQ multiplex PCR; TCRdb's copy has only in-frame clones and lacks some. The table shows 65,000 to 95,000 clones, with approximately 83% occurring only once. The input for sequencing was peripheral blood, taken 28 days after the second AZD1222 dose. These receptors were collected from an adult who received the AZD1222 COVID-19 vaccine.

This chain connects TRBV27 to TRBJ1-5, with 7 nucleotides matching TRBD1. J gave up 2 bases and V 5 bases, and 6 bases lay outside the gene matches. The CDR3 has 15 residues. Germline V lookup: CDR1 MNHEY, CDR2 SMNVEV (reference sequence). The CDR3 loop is CASSTGVGGNQPQHF. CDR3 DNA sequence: TGTGCCAGCAGTACAGGGGTGGGGGGCAATCAGCCCCAGCATTTT.

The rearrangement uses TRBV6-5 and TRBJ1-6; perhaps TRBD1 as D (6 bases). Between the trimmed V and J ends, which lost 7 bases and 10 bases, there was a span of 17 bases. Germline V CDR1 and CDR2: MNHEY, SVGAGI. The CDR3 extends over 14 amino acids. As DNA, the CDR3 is TGTGCCAGCACCCAACAGGGTGCGAGATCACCCCTCCACTTT. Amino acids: CASTQQGARSPLHF.

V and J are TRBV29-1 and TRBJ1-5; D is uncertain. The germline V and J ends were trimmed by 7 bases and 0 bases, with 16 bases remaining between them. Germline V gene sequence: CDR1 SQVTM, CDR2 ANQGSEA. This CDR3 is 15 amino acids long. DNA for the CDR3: TGCAGCGATGACACCTGCTCCTATAGCAATCAGCCCCAGCATTTT. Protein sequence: CSDDTCSYSNQPQHF.

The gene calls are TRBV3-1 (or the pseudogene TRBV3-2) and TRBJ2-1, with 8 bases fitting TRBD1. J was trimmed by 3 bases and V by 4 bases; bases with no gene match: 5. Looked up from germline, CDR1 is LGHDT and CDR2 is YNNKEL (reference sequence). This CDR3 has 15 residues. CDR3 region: CASSPGTGLYNEQFF. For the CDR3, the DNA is TGTGCCAGCAGCCCCGGGACAGGACTCTACAATGAGCAGTTCTTC.

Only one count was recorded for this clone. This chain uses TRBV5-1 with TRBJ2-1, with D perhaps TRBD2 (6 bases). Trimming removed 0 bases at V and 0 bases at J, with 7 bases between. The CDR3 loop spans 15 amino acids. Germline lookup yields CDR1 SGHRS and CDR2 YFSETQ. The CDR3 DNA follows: TGCGCCAGCAGCTTGGCGGGGGACTCCTACAATGAGCAGTTCTTC. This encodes CASSLAGDSYNEQFF.

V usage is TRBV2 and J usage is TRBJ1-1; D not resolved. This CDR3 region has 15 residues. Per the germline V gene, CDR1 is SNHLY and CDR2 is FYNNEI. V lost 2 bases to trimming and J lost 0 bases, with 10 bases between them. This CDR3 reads CASSESVSLNTEAFF. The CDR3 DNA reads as TGTGCCAGCAGTGAATCTGTCAGCTTGAACACTGAAGCTTTCTTT.

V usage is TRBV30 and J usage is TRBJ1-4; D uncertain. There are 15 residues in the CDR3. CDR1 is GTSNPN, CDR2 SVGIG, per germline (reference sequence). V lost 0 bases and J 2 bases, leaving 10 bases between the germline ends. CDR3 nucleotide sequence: TGTGCCTGGAGTGTTGCATCTTTCACTAATGAAAAACTGTTTTTT. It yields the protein CAWSVASFTNEKLFF.

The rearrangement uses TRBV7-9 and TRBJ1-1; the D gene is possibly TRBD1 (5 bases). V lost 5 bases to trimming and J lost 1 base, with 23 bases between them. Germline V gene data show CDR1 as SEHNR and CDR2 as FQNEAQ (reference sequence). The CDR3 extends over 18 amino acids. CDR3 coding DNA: TGTGCCAGCAGCCTCTACGCTCCAGGGTTATTCGGGAACACTGAAGCTTTCTTT. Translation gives CASSLYAPGLFGNTEAFF.

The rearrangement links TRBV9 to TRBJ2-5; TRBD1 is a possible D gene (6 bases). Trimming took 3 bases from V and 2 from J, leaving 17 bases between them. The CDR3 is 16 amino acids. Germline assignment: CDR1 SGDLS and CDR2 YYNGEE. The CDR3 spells CASSELVLGTQETQYF. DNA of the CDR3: TGTGCCAGCAGCGAATTAGTCTTGGGGACACAAGAGACCCAGTACTTC.

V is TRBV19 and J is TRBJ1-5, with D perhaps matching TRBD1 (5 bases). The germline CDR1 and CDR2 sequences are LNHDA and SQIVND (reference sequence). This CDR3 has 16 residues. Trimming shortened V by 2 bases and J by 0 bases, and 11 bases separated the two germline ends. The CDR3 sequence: CASSIRGTFSNQPQHF. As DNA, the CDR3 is TGTGCCAGTAGTATAAGAGGGACCTTTAGCAATCAGCCCCAGCATTTT. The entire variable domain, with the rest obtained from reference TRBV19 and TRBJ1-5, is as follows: DGGITQSPKYLFRKEGQNVTLSCEQNLNHDAMYWYRQDPGQGLRLIYYSQIVNDFQKGDIAEGYSVSREKKESFPLTVTSAQKNPTAFYLCASSIRGTFSNQPQHFGDGTRLSIL.

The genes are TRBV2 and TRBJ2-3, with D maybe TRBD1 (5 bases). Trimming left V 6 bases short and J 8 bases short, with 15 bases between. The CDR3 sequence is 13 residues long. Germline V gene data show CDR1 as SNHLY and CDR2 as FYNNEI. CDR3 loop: CASRPQGSGTQYF. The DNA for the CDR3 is TGTGCCAGCAGGCCCCAGGGATCCGGTACGCAGTATTTT.

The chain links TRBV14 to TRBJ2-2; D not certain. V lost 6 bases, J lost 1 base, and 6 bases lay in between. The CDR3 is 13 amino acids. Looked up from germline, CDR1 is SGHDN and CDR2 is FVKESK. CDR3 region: CASSPENTGELFF. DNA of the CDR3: TGTGCCAGCAGTCCAGAGAACACCGGGGAGCTGTTTTTT.

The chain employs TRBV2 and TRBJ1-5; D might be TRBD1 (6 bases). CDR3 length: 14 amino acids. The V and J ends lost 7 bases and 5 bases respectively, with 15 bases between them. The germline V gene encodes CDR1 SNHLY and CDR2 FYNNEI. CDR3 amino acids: CASNDQGRDQPQHF. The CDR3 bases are TGTGCCAGCAACGATCAGGGGAGGGATCAGCCCCAGCATTTT. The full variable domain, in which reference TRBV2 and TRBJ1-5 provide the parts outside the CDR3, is EPEVTQTPSHQVTQMGQEVILRCVPISNHLYFYWYRQILGQKVEFLVSFYNNEISEKSEIFDDQFSVERPDGSNFTLKIRSTKLEDSAMYFCASNDQGRDQPQHFGDGTRLSIL.

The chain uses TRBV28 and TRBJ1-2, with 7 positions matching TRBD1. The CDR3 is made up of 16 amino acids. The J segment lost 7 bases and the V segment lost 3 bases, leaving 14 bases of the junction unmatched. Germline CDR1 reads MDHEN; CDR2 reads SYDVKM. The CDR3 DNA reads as TGTGCCAGCAGTTTTTCCTGGCAGGGGGGAGTTGGTGGCTACACCTTC. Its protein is CASSFSWQGGVGGYTF.

DNA of the CDR3: TGCGCCAGCAGCTTGGAGGGGGAGGCCTACGAGCAGTACTTC. Protein product: CASSLEGEAYEQYF. V is TRBV5-1 and J is TRBJ2-7; D is possibly TRBD1 or TRBD2 (6 bases each). With 0 bases removed from V and 2 bases from J, the gap between germline ends came to 9 bases. The germline gives CDR1 SGHRS, CDR2 YFSETQ. The CDR3 contains 14 residues.

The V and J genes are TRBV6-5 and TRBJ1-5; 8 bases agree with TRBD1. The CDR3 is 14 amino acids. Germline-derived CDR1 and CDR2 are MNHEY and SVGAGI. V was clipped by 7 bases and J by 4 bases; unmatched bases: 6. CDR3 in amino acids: CASTSGQANQPQHF. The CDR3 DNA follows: TGTGCCAGCACGTCGGGACAGGCAAATCAGCCCCAGCATTTT.

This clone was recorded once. The CDR3 DNA follows: TGTGCCAGCAGCCAAGCAAGCTCTGGAAACACCATATATTTT. This codes for CASSQASSGNTIYF. The chain carries TRBV3-1 (or the pseudogene TRBV3-2) and TRBJ1-3; no clear D gene. The germline V gene encodes CDR1 LGHDT and CDR2 YNNKEL (reference sequence). V gave up 1 base and J gave up 0 bases, with 4 bases separating them. The CDR3 is 14 amino acids.

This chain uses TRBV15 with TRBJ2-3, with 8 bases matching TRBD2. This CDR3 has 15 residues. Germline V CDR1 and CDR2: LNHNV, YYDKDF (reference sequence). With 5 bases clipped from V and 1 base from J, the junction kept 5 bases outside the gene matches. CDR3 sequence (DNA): TGTGCCACCAGCGCCATCGGGGGGGGCACAGATACGCAGTATTTT. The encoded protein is CATSAIGGGTDTQYF.

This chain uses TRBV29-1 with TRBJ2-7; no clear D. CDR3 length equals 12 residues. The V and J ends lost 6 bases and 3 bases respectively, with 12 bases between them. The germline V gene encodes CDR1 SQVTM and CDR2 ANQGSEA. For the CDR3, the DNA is TGCAGCGTCGGAAAGACTTTCTACGAGCAGTACTTC. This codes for CSVGKTFYEQYF.

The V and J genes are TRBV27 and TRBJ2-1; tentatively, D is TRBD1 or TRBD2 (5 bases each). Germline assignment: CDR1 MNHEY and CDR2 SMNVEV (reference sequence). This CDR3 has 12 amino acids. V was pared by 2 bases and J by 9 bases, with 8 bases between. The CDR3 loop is CASSLRGVEQFF. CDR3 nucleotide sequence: TGTGCCAGCAGTTTAAGAGGGGTTGAGCAGTTCTTC.

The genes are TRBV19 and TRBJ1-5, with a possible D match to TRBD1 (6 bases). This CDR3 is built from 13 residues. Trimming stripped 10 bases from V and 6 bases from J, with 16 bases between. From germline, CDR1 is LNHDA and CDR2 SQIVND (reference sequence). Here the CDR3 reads CATRKGVGQPQHF. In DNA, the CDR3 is TGTGCCACGCGGAAGGGGGTGGGTCAGCCCCAGCATTTT.

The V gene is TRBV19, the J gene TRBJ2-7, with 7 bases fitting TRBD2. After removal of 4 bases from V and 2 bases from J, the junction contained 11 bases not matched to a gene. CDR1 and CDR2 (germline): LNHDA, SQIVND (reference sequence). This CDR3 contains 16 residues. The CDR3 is CASSRSNEAGTYEQYF. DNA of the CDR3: TGTGCCAGTAGTAGATCTAATGAAGCGGGGACCTACGAGCAGTACTTC.

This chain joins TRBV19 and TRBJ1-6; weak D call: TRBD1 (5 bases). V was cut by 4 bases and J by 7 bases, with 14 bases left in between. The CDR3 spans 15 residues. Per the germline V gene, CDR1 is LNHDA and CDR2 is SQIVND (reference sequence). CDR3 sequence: CASSNPKTVNSPLHF. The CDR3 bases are TGTGCCAGTAGTAACCCGAAGACAGTCAATTCACCCCTCCACTTT.

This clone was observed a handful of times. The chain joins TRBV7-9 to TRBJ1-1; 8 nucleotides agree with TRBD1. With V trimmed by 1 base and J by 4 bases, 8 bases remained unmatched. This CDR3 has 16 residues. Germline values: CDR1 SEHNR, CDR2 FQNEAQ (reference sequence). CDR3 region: CASSLVLTGETTEAFF. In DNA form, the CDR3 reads TGTGCCAGCAGCTTAGTATTGACAGGGGAGACCACTGAAGCTTTCTTT.

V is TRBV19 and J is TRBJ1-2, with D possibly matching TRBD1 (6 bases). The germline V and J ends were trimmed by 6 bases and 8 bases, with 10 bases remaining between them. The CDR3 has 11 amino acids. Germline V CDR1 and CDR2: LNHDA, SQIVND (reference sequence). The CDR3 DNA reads TGTGCCAGTAGACGACAGGAGGGCTACACCTTC. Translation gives CASRRQEGYTF.